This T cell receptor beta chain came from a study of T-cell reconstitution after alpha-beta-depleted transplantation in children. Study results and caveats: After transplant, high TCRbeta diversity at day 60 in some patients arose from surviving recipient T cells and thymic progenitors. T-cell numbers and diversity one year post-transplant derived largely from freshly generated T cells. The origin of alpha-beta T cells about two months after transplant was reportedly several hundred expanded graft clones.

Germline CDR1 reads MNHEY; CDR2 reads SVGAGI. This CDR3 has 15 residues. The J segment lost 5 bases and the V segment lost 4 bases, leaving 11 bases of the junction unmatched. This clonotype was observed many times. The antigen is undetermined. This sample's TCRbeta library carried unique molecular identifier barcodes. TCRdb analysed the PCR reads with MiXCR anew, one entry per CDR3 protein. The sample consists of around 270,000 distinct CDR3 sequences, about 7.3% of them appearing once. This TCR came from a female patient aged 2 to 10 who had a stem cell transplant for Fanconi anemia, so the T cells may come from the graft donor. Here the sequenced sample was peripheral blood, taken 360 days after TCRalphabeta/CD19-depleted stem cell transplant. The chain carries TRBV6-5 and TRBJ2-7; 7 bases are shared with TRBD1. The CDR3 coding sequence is TGTGCCAGCAGTTTAAGACAGGGAAGACTCCACGAGCAGTACTTC. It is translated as CASSLRQGRLHEQYF.